Detailed here is one T cell receptor beta chain. Its antigen specificity is not known. No per-base quality is available; no much larger clone lies one base away. CDR1 and CDR2, looked up from the germline V gene, are MDHEN and SYDVKM. The CDR3 runs 16 residues from the cysteine to the phenylalanine. CDR3 DNA only is kept here, 48 bases in frame from base 1. V loses 7 bases at its end and J loses 13 bases; junction bases beyond the gene matches: 23. The cohort comprised some 680 healthy bone marrow donors. At the time of sampling, all cohort members were nominally healthy, though unrecorded immune exposures were likely present. The donor tested CMV seronegative and was one of the 352 seronegative cohort members. A peripheral blood sample was provided by each donor, and peripheral blood mononuclear cells were used for TCR beta sequencing. The Qiagen DNeasy Blood Extraction Kit was used to extract genomic DNA from the blood cell samples.

This record belongs to a study of cytomegalovirus exposure and HLA in healthy donors (dated by TCRdb to the late 2010s). Describing the broader study: In an earlier analysis of around 540 of the donors, 250 to 350 Gb of sequence data and 100 million or so unique TCR beta sequences from approximately 180 million T cells were reported. An early release covering roughly 580 HLA-typed donors comprised approximately 300 gigabases of sequencing data and 85 million to 100 million unique TCR sequences. Among the approximately 400 genotyped donors, around 81% belonged to the genetic ancestry cluster associated with self-reported Caucasian donors. The study aimed to test whether cataloging public T cell receptors could reveal signatures of past pathogen exposure. Using immunosequencing, the study profiled T cell repertoires from 500 to 800 subjects and related those repertoires to cytomegalovirus serostatus. A separate validation cohort of approximately 130 different subjects was used in addition to the roughly 700-subject first cohort. High-throughput TCR immunosequencing, statistical association of individual TCRs with disease status, and machine learning were combined to predict cytomegalovirus infection status. A later analysis re-examined previously published TCR beta repertoires from hundreds of donors and added high-resolution HLA genotyping to investigate patterns of TCR occurrence. Rather than drawing on any new phenotypic data, the later analysis identified candidate immune exposures from TCR beta sequences and the way those sequences occurred across donors. To decide whether each TCR beta V gene segment behaved as functional or pseudogenic, an earlier analysis of some 600 of the donors relied on high-throughput TCR beta sequencing. Donor age, sex, ethnicity and CMV serostatus were compiled together with the repertoire data. Genome-wide SNP genotypes for about 60% of the roughly 700 donors were used in a later genetic analysis, which treated that subset as a discovery cohort. All discovery cohort repertoires had been generated on a single sequencing platform. HLA typing covered class I and class II loci at four-digit resolution. The number of typed donors differed by locus: about 620-630 for A, B, C, DRB1 and DQB1; approximately 540 for DQA1; over 600 for DPA1; and about 450 for DPB1. Because of strong linkage in the cohort, roughly five DR-DQ haplotypes were treated as single units for association and clustering. Across 300 to 500 genotyped donors of the cohort, an average of roughly 200,000 unique TCR beta nucleotide sequences per donor were sequenced, and approximately 19% of those sequences were non-productive.

Results and caveats for the whole study, not just this receptor: Linkage disequilibrium might explain the correlated functional status among segregating V segments, but an unknown experimental factor could not be ruled out. Because HLA typing was missing for some donors at each locus, association tests included only the typed subset. In a later analysis, the rate of TCR association differed among HLA loci, with DRB1 alleles having the most associated TCRs and HLA-C alleles having the fewest. According to a later analysis, parvovirus B19, influenza, CMV and Epstein-Barr virus appeared linked to several top co-occurrence clusters. Some IMGT-functional V segments, including TRBV6-2 and TRBV6-3, could not be distinguished by the 87-base-pair reads and were therefore excluded. According to the authors, the approach could potentially be generalized to other disease states and immunological phenotypes. Broadly in line with IMGT annotations, most TCR beta V segments showed up in productive rearrangements about 87% or about 30% of the time in an earlier analysis of 587 of the donors. A later genetic analysis reported fewer N-insertions in productive TCRs among donors in an Asian-associated ancestry cluster than the roughly 700-donor mean. Most CMV-associated TCR beta chains appeared to be HLA-restricted in a later analysis, and the HLA associations seemed to be driven largely by CMV exposure. The cohort was sequenced for TCR beta chains only, and without alpha or paired-chain data the features that could be detected were limited. Roughly uniform sequencing depth across donors was assumed in presence/absence analyses, although this assumption may not hold. A further reported finding was that TCR beta sequences accurately predicted the HLA-A and HLA-B alleles for most subjects in the first cohort. When HLA alleles, especially DR and DQ, strongly co-occurred, attributing TCR associations to individual alleles was difficult. Specific HLA alleles were associated with 16,951 TCR beta sequences at a false discovery rate of 0.05 in a later analysis. A total of about 180 TCR beta chains were listed by the study as associated with cytomegalovirus. A cluster of highly shared sequence variants was judged likely to be a technical artifact of the sequencing pipeline. Over 15 rarely observed V segments, including chromosome 9 orphons, were excluded from the earlier analysis of 550 to 700 of the donors because counts were too low. In vitro tests confirmed that a few of the cytomegalovirus-associated TCR beta chains recognize cytomegalovirus antigens. In a later genetic analysis, a missense DCLRE1C variant was associated with V-gene and J-gene trimming of TCR beta chains, and the association was replicated in an independent cohort. Immune exposure information for the cohort was limited to CMV serostatus. In a later analysis, HLA-associated TCR beta chains showed more clonal expansion and lower generation probabilities than non-associated chains that were equally common. Cytomegalovirus status was reported to be diagnosed by the classifier with high specificity and sensitivity in both the original and validation cohorts. Across donors, most TCR sequences were observed very rarely, whereas some public TCRs were present in many individuals.

Preparation of the library involved the immunoSEQ multiplex PCR assay. The multiplex PCR relied on a mix of 60 forward primers for TCR Vbeta segments and 13 reverse primers for TCR Jbeta segments. Amplification of the CDR3 region of rearranged TCR beta genes was performed with a multiplex PCR assay on genomic DNA. Amplified TCR beta libraries were sequenced as 87-base-pair reads on the Illumina HiSeq System. In the paper's pipeline: A later analysis tallied 75 million to 95 million unique TCR beta chains across the 550 to 850 repertoires, and around 9.9 million of those chains were shared by two or more donors. To remove PCR and sequencing errors, raw reads were error-corrected and collapsed into unique sequences using a nearest-neighbor algorithm that merged closely related sequences. V, D and J gene segments were assigned by aligning CDR3 sequences to IMGT reference sequences. For a sequence to be retained, at least a six-nucleotide match to both a V gene segment and a J gene segment was required. Rearrangements were called productive when the CDR3 lacked stop codons and stayed in frame with V and J; all others were non-productive. CDR3 was defined according to IMGT convention as the region running from the second conserved V-encoded cysteine to the conserved J-encoded phenylalanine. Sequences without an unambiguous match to a single V gene segment were excluded from the earlier analysis of several hundred of the donors. An earlier analysis of 500 to 600 of the donors classified V segments as functional when productive rearrangements were above 56.7% and as segregating when the standard deviation between donors was above 5%. A statistical classification framework was developed to diagnose cytomegalovirus status using the catalog of TCR beta chain sequences. V and J gene assignment, in a later analysis, came from comparing TCR nucleotide sequences with IMGT/GENE-DB human TR gene sequences. A later analysis assigned CDR3 sequences and most-parsimonious VDJ recombination scenarios with the TCRdist pipeline. In a later analysis, every TCR beta chain was defined by the combination of its CDR3 amino acid sequence and its V-gene family, and reads without a unique V-gene family were dropped. A later analysis removed roughly 590 highly shared, low-generation-probability nucleotide sequences to deal with suspected cross-contamination and a sequencing artifact. In a later analysis, a clonal expansion index for each public chain was calculated from normalized within-repertoire ranks of inferred template counts. In a later analysis, generation probabilities were computed with a VDJ recombination model fitted to out-of-frame rearrangements, and the resulting probabilities were checked against IGoR. Hypergeometric tests were used in a later analysis to score TCR-TCR, TCR-HLA and TCR-CMV co-occurrence, with a repertoire-size bias correction applied to the TCR pairs. False discovery rates were estimated in a later analysis by permuting HLA or CMV assignments 20 times. In a later analysis, co-occurring TCRs were grouped using DBSCAN, and TCRdist sequence similarity was added for clustering within HLA-allele-positive subsets. Repertoires with fewer than 30,000 or more than 120,000 public chains, plus five repertoires with anomalous nucleotide sharing, were excluded from co-occurrence clustering. TCRdb limited this immuneACCESS table to in-frame rearrangements with V and J called. A share of clones is missing; checked studies link under half to unresolved V genes, and the rest is unexplained. V, J and clone size are those of that table, while D and trimming were read from the DNA. In this sample the table shows 100,000 to 150,000 clones, roughly 75% of which occur a single time. The ten largest clones add up to 0.95% to 1.5% of the sample.

Material for sequencing was PBMCs. The sequence derives from a female donor in good health and CMV-seronegative. The rearrangement combines TRBV28 with TRBJ1-1; 8 central bases correspond to TRBD1. The DNA reads TGTGCCAGCATCCCCCCAGTCGGGGACAGGACCGGTAATGGTTTCTTT. It encodes CASIPPVGDRTGNGFF.